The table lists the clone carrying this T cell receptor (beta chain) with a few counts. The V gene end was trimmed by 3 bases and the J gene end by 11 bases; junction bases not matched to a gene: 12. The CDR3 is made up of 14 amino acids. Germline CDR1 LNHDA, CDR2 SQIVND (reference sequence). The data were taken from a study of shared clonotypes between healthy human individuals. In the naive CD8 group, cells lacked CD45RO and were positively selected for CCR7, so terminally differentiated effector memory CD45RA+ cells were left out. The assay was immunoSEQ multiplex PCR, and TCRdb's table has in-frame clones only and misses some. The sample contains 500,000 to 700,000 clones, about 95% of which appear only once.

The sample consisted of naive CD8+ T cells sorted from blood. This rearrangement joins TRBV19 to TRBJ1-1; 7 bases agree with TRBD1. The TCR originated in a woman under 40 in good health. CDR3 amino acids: CASSIRDSIQGAFF. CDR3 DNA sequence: TGTGCCAGTAGTATCCGGGACAGCATCCAGGGGGCTTTCTTT.